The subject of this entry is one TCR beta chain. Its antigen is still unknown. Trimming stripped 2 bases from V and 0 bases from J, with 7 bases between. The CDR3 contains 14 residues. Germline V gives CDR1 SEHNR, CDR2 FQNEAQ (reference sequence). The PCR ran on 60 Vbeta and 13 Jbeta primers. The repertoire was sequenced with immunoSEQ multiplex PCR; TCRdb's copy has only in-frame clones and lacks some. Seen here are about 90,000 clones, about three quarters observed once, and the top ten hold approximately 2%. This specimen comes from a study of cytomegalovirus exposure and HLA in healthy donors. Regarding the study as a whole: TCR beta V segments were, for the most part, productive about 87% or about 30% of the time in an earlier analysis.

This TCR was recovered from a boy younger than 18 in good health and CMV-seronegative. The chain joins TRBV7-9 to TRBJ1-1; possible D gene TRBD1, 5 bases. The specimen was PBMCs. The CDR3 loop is CASSLRGLNTEAFF. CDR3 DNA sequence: TGTGCCAGCAGCTTACGGGGGTTGAACACTGAAGCTTTCTTT.